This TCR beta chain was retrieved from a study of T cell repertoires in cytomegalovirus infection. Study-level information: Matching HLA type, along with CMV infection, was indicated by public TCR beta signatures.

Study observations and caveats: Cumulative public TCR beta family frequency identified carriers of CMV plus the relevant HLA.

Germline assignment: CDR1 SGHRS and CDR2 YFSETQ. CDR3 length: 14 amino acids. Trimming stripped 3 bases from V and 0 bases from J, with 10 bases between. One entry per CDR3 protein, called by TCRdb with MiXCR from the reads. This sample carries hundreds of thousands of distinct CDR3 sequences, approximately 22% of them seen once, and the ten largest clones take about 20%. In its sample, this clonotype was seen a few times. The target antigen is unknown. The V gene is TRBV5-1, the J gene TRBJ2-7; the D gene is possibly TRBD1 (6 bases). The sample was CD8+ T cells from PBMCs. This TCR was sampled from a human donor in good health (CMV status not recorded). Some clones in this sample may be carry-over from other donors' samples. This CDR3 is CASSSGDNSYEQYF. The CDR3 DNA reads TGCGCCAGCAGCTCCGGGGACAACTCCTACGAGCAGTACTTC.